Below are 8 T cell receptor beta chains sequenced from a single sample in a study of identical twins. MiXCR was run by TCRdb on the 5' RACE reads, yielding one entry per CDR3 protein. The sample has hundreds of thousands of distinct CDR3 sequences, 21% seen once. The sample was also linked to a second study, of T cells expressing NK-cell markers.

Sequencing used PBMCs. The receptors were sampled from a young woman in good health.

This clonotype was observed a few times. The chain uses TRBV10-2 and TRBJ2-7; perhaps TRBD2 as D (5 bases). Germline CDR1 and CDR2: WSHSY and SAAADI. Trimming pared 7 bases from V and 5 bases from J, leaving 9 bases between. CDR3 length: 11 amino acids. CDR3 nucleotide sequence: TGCGCCAGCACCTGGGGAGACGAGCAGTACTTC. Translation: CASTWGDEQYF.

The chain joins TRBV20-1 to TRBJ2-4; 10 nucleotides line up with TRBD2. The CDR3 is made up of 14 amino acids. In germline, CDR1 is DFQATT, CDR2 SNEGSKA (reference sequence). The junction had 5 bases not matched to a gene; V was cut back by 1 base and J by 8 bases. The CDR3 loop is CSARVGLAGDIQYF. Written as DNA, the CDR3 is TGCAGTGCTAGAGTGGGCCTAGCGGGAGACATTCAGTACTTC.

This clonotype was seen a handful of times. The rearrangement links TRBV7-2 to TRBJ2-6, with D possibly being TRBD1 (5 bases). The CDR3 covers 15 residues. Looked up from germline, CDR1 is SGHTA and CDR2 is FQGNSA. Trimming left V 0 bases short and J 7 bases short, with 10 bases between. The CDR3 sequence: CASSLARAIANVLTF. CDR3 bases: TGTGCCAGCAGCTTAGCCAGGGCTATTGCCAACGTCCTGACTTTC.

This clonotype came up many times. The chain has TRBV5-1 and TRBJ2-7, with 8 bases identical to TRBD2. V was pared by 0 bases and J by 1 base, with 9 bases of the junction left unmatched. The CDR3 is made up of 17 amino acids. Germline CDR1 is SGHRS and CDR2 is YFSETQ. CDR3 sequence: CASSLGGSGRGSYEQYF. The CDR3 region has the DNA TGCGCCAGCAGCTTGGGTGGGAGCGGGAGAGGATCCTACGAGCAGTACTTC. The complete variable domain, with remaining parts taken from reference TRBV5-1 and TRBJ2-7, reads KAGVTQTPRYLIKTRGQQVTLSCSPISGHRSVSWYQQTPGQGLQFLFEYFSETQRNKGNFPGRFSGRQFSNSRSEMNVSTLELGDSALYLCASSLGGSGRGSYEQYFGPGTRLTVT.

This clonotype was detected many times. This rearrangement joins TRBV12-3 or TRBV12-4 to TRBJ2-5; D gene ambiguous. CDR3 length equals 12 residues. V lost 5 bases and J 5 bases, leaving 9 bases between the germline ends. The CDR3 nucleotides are TGTGCCAGCAGTCCCCCCCAGGAGACCCAGTACTTC. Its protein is CASSPPQETQYF.

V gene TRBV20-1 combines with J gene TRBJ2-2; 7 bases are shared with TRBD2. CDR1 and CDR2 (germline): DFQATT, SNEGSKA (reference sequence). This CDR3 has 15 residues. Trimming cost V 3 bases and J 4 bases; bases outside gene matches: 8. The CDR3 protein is CSARLAGATTGELFF. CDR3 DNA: TGCAGTGCTAGGTTGGCGGGAGCGACCACCGGGGAGCTGTTTTTT.

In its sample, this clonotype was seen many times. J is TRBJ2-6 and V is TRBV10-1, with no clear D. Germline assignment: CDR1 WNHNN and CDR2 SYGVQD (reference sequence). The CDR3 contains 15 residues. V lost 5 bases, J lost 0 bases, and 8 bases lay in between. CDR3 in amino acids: CASSPGSSGANVLTF. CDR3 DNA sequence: TGCGCCAGCAGTCCAGGTAGCTCTGGGGCCAACGTCCTGACTTTC.

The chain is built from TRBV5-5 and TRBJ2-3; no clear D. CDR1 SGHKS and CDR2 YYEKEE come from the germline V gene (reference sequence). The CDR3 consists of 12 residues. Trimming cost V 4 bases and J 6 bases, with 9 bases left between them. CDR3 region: CASSLNKDTQYF. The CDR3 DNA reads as TGTGCCAGCAGCCTCAACAAGGATACGCAGTATTTT.